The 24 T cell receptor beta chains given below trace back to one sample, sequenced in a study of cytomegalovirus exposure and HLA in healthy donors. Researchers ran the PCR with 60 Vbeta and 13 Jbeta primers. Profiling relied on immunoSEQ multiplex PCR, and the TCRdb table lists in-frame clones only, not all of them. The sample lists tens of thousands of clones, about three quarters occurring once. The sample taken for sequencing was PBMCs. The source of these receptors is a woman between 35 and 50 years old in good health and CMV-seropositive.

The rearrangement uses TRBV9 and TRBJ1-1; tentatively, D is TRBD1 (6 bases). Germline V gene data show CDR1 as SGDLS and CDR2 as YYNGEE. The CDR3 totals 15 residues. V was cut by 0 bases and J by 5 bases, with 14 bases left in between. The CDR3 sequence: CASSVGGGSGTEAFF. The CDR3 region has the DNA TGTGCCAGCAGCGTAGGTGGGGGCTCAGGGACTGAAGCTTTCTTT.

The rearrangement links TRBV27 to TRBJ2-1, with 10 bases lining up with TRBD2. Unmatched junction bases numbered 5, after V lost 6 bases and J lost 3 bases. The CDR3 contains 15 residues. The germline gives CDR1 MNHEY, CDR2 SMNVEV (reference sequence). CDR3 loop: CASRKTSGVYNEQFF. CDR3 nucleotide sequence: TGTGCCAGCAGGAAAACTAGCGGGGTCTACAATGAGCAGTTCTTC.

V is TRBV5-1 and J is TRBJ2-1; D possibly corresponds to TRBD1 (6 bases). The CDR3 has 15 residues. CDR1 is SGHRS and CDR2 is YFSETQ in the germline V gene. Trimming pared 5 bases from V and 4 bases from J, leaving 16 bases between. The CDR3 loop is CASSSEDSTYNEQFF. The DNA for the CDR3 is TGCGCCAGCAGTTCAGAGGACAGCACTTACAATGAGCAGTTCTTC.

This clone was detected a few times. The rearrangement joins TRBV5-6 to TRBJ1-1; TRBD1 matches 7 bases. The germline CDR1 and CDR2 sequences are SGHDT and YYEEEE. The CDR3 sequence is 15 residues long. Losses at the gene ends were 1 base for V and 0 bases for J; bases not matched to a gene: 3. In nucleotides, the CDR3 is TGTGCCAGCAGCTTGCTGGGACAGATGAACACTGAAGCTTTCTTT. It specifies CASSLLGQMNTEAFF.

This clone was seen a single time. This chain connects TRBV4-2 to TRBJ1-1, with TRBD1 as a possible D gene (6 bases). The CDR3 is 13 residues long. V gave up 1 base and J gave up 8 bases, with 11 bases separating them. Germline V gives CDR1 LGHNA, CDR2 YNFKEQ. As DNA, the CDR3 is TGTGCCAGCAGCCAAGGCGCAGGGGCGGAAGCTTTCTTT. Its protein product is CASSQGAGAEAFF.

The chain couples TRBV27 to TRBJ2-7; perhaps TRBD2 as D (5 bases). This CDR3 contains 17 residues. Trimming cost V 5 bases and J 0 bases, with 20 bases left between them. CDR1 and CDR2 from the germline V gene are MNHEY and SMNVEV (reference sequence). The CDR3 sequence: CASSALQRTGLSYEQYF. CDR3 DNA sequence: TGTGCCAGCAGTGCTCTCCAGCGGACGGGCCTCTCCTACGAGCAGTACTTC.

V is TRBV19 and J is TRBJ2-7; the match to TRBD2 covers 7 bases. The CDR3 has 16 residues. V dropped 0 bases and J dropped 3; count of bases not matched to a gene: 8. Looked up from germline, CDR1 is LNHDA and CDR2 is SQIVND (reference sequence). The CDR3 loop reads CASSIEGAGVGYEQYF. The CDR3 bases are TGTGCCAGTAGTATAGAAGGCGCGGGGGTGGGCTACGAGCAGTACTTC.

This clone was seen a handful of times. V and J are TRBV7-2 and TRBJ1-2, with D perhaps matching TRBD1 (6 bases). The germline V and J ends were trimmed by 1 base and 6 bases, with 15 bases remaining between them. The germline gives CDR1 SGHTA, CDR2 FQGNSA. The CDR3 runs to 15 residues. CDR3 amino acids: CASSLGFRGGDGYTF. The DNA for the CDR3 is TGTGCCAGCAGCTTAGGTTTCAGGGGAGGGGATGGCTACACCTTC.

CDR3 protein: CASSTYTAGGSSYEQYF. Here the CDR3 DNA reads TGCGCCAGCAGCACCTACACGGCAGGGGGATCCTCCTACGAGCAGTACTTC. The J gene is TRBJ2-7, the V gene TRBV5-1; 7 nucleotides match TRBD1. Germline assignment: CDR1 SGHRS and CDR2 YFSETQ. The junction had 13 bases not matched to a gene; V was cut back by 4 bases and J by 0 bases. This CDR3 has 17 amino acids. Drawing the rest from reference TRBV5-1 and TRBJ2-7, the complete variable domain is KAGVTQTPRYLIKTRGQQVTLSCSPISGHRSVSWYQQTPGQGLQFLFEYFSETQRNKGNFPGRFSGRQFSNSRSEMNVSTLELGDSALYLCASSTYTAGGSSYEQYFGPGTRLTVT.

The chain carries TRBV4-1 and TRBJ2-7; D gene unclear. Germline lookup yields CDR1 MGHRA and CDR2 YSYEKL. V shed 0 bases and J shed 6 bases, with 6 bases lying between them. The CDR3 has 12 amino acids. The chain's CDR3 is CASSQESGEQYF. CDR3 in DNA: TGCGCCAGCAGCCAAGAGTCGGGCGAGCAGTACTTC.

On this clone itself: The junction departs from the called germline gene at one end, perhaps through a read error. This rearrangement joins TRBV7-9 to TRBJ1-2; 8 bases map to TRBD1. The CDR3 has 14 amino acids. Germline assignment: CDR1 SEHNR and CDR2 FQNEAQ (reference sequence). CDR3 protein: CSSSPWTGSDGYTF. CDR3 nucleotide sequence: TGTTCCAGCAGCCCTTGGACAGGGAGTGATGGCTACACCTTC.

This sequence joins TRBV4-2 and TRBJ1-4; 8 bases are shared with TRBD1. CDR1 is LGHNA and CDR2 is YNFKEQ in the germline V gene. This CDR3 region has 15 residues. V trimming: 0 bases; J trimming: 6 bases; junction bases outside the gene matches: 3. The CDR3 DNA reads TGTGCCAGCAGCCAAGAGGCAGGGGGCGATGAAAAACTGTTTTTT. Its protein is CASSQEAGGDEKLFF.

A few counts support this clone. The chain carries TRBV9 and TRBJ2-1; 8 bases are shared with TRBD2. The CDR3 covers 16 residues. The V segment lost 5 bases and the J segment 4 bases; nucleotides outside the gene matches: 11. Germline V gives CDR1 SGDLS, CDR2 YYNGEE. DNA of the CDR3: TGTGCCAGCAGTACGGGGGGGGCCACTTATTACAATGAGCAGTTCTTC. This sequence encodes CASSTGGATYYNEQFF.

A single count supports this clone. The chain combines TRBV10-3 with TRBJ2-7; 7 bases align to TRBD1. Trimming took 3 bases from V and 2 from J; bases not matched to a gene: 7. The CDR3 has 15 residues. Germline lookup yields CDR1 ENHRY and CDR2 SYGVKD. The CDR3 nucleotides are TGTGCCATCAGTGACGACAGGGTTTACGCCTACGAGCAGTACTTC. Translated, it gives CAISDDRVYAYEQYF.

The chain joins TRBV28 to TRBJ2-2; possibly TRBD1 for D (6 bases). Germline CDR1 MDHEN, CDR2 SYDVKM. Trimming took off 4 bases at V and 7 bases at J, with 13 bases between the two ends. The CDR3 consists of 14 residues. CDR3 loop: CASSSQGYGGELFF. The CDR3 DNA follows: TGTGCCAGCAGTTCCCAGGGGTACGGCGGGGAGCTGTTTTTT.

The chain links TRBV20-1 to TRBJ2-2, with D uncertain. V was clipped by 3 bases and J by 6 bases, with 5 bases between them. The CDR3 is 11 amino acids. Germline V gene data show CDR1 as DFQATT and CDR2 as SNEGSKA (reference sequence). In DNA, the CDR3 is TGCAGTGCTAGTCCCGCCGGGGAGCTGTTTTTT. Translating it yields CSASPAGELFF.

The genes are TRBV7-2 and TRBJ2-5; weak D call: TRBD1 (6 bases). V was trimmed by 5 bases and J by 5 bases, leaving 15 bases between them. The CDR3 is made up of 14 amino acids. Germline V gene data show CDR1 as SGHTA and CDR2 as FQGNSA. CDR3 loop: CASSLQGWGETQYF. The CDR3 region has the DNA TGTGCCAGCAGCCTTCAGGGGTGGGGGGAGACCCAGTACTTC.

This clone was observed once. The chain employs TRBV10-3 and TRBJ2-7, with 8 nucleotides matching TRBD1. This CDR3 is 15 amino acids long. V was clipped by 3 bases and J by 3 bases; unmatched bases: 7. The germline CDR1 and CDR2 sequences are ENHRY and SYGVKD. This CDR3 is CAISDRGLRNYEQYF. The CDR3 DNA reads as TGTGCCATCAGTGACAGGGGGCTAAGGAACTACGAGCAGTACTTC.

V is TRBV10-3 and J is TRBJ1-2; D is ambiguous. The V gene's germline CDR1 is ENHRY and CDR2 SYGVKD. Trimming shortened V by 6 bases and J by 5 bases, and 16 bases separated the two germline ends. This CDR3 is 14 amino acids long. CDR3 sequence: CAIRRAADGYGYTF. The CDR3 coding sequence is TGTGCCATCAGGAGGGCCGCGGACGGGTATGGCTACACCTTC.

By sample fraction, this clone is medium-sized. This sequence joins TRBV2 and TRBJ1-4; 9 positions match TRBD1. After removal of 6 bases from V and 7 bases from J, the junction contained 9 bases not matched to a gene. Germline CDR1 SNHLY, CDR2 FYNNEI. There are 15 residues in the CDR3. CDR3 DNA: TGTGCCAGCAGCCAAGACGGGACAGGGAGTGAAAAACTGTTTTTT. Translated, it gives CASSQDGTGSEKLFF.

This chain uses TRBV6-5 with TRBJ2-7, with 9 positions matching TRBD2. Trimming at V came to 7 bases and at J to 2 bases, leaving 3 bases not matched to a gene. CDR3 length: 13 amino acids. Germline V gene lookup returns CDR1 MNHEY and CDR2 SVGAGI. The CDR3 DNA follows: TGTGCCAGCACTAGCGGGACCCCCTACGAGCAGTACTTC. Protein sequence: CASTSGTPYEQYF.

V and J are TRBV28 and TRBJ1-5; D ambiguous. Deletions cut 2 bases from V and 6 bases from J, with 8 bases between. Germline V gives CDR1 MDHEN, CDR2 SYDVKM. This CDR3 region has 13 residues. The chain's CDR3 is CASSLSIIQPQHF. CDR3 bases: TGTGCCAGCAGTTTAAGCATTATTCAGCCCCAGCATTTT.

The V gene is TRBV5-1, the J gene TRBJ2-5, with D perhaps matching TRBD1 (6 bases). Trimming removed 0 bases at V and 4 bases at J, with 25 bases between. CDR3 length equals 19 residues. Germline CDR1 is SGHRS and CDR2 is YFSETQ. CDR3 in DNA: TGCGCCAGCAGCTTGGCCTACGTGGGGGCCCCCAGGAATGGAGAGACCCAGTACTTC. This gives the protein CASSLAYVGAPRNGETQYF.

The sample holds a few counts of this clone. For the CDR3, the DNA is TGTGCCTGGAGTTCGTCAGGGGAAAAACTGTTTTTT. It yields the protein CAWSSSGEKLFF. The chain links TRBV30 to TRBJ1-4; tentative D call: TRBD1 (5 bases). This CDR3 has 12 residues. CDR1 and CDR2 from the germline V gene are GTSNPN and SVGIG (reference sequence). The germline V and J ends were trimmed by 2 bases and 8 bases, with 9 bases remaining between them.